This is a list of T cell receptor beta chains from one sample in a study of blood T cell repertoires in COVID-19. TCRdb keeps only in-frame clones here, not all; method: immunoSEQ multiplex PCR. The profile shows approximately 250,000 clones, 83% of them singletons. Sequenced sample: peripheral blood. These receptors were taken from a woman aged 45-65 years with acute or convalescent COVID-19. CDR3s include the opening cysteine and the closing phenylalanine or tryptophan. Fields, in order: V gene, J gene, clone size, D gene, CDR3 DNA, CDR3 protein. A D gene is named only where the DNA matches it firmly. The size entry is marked missing in some rows and otherwise reads once, few, many or a size class.

>TRBV5-1|TRBJ1-5|few|NA
TGCGCCAGCAGCTCGGGGGTCGATGGGCAGCCCCAGCATTTT
CASSSGVDGQPQHF
>TRBV5-4|TRBJ2-1|NA|TRBD2
TGTGCCAGCAGCCCCGTGGAGCGGGGGGAAGGTGAGCAGTTCTTC
CASSPVERGEGEQFF
>TRBV5-4|TRBJ2-1|NA|NA
TGTGCCAGCAGCTTGGGGGACTCGGTCAGGGGGTACAATGAGCAGTTCTTC
CASSLGDSVRGYNEQFF
>TRBV6-2/TRBV6-3|TRBJ1-2|NA|TRBD1
TGTGCCAGCAGTAGAATTTCCGGGACAGAAAACTATGGCTACACCTTC
CASSRISGTENYGYTF
>TRBV11-1|TRBJ2-3|NA|TRBD1
TGTGCCAGCAGCCAAGACAGGGGTGCAGATACGCAGTATTTT
CASSQDRGADTQYF
>TRBV19|TRBJ2-3|NA|NA
TGTGCCAGTTGGAACAGGAAAGATACGCAGTATTTT
CASWNRKDTQYF
>TRBV18|TRBJ1-2|NA|NA
TGTGCCAGCTCACCACCCCAGGGGGGCTACACCTTC
CASSPPQGGYTF
>TRBV7-2|TRBJ2-3|NA|NA
TGTGCCAGCAGCTTAGGGGGACACCTCACAGATACGCAGTATTTT
CASSLGGHLTDTQYF
>TRBV7-3|TRBJ2-1|NA|TRBD2
TGTGCCAGCAGTTCGGGGGGGTTAGAGCAGTTCTTC
CASSSGGLEQFF
>TRBV6-5|TRBJ2-1|NA|NA
TGTGCCAGCAGACCGAGTTCCTACAATGAGCAGTTCTTC
CASRPSSYNEQFF
>TRBV6-5|TRBJ1-1|NA|TRBD1
TGTGCCAGTAGGGGGGGGGACAGGCTAAAAGCTTTCTTT
CASRGGDRLKAFF
>TRBV5-1|TRBJ2-7|NA|NA
TGCGCCAGCAGCCTCGGACATAACTACGAGCAGTACTTC
CASSLGHNYEQYF
>TRBV2|TRBJ2-3|NA|NA
TGTGCCAGCAGTAAACGACATCCTAGCACAGATACGCAGTATTTT
CASSKRHPSTDTQYF
>TRBV30|TRBJ1-4|NA|TRBD1
TGTGCCTGGGGGACAGGGGGTGTTCTGACTAATGAAAAACTGTTTTTT
CAWGTGGVLTNEKLFF
>TRBV7-2|TRBJ2-3|NA|NA
TGTGCCAGCAGCTTAGCTAGAGGGATCACAGATACGCAGTATTTT
CASSLARGITDTQYF
>TRBV19|TRBJ2-7|NA|TRBD2
TGTGCCAGTAGTACCGAATCTTCCGGGACTAGCCTCTACGAGCAGTACTTC
CASSTESSGTSLYEQYF
>TRBV6-5|TRBJ1-2|NA|NA
TGTGCCAGCAGTCCTCGGGAGGGTAACTATGGCTACACCTTC
CASSPREGNYGYTF
>TRBV30|TRBJ1-6|NA|NA
TGTGCCTGGATGGGGGACATATCCAATTCACCCCTCCACTTT
CAWMGDISNSPLHF
>TRBV5-4|TRBJ1-4|NA|NA
TGTGCCAGCAGCTTTGGGGGGGGCCGGCAGGAAAAACTGTTTTTT
CASSFGGGRQEKLFF
>TRBV4-2|TRBJ2-7|NA|TRBD2
TGTGCCAGCAGCCGCGTGGGGGGGGACTCAGCTGCCTACGAGCAGTACTTC
CASSRVGGDSAAYEQYF
>TRBV19|TRBJ2-7|NA|NA
TGTGCCAGTAGTTCAAGACAGAGCTCCTACGAGCAGTACTTC
CASSSRQSSYEQYF
>TRBV2|TRBJ2-1|NA|TRBD2
TGTGCCAGCAGTGTAGTCAGGCTGGGACTAGCGGGAGGGCGGGATGAGCAGTTCTTC
CASSVVRLGLAGGRDEQFF
>TRBV7-9|TRBJ2-2|NA|TRBD1
TGTGCCAGCAGCCGGGGACAGGGGATCGGCACCGGGGAGCTGTTTTTT
CASSRGQGIGTGELFF
>TRBV7-2|TRBJ2-7|NA|TRBD2
TGTGCCAGCAGCTCGGGACTAGTGCCCTACGAGCAGTACTTC
CASSSGLVPYEQYF
>TRBV7-9|TRBJ2-2|NA|NA
TGTGCCAGCAGCTTGGGACAAAGGGCCGGGGAGCTGTTTTTT
CASSLGQRAGELFF
>TRBV5-1|TRBJ1-4|few|TRBD1
TGCGCCAGCAGCTTACAGGGGGCTGACGAAAAACTGTTTTTT
CASSLQGADEKLFF
>TRBV5-1|TRBJ2-2|few|TRBD1
TGCGCCAGCAGCGTGCCTGAGACAGGGGGCCACGGGGAGCTGTTTTTT
CASSVPETGGHGELFF
>TRBV18|TRBJ2-7|NA|NA
TGTGCCAGCTCTCCCGACCGGGGGCAGTACTTC
CASSPDRGQYF
>TRBV19|TRBJ2-1|once|TRBD2
TGTGCCAGTAGTGGCAGGACTAGCGGGAGAGTGGATGAGCAGTTCTTC
CASSGRTSGRVDEQFF
>TRBV6-6|TRBJ2-3|NA|TRBD1
TGTGCCAGCAGTCGACAGGGTACGCAGTATTTT
CASSRQGTQYF
>TRBV7-8|TRBJ1-2|NA|NA
TGTGCCAGCAGCTTGGGGAGCCGGACGCCAAACTATGGCTACACCTTC
CASSLGSRTPNYGYTF
>TRBV5-1|TRBJ2-2|once|TRBD1
TGCGCCAGCAGCTTCGGGACAGGGGGCGGGGAGCTGTTTTTT
CASSFGTGGGELFF
>TRBV9|TRBJ2-7|NA|NA
TGTGCCAGCAGCCCCCAGGCCGGGGTCGAGCAGTACTTC
CASSPQAGVEQYF
>TRBV6-5|TRBJ1-4|NA|NA
TGTGCCAGCAGTTACTCGAGCGGGGGGCTGGAAAAACTGTTTTTT
CASSYSSGGLEKLFF
>TRBV18|TRBJ2-5|NA|TRBD2
TGTGCCAGCTCACCCGATCCCCGCCCCGCCGGGGGGGAGACCCAGTACTTC
CASSPDPRPAGGETQYF
>TRBV28|TRBJ2-5|NA|TRBD2
TGTGCCAGCAGTTTCCCTAAGCGGGGGGTCCAAGAGACCCAGTACTTC
CASSFPKRGVQETQYF
>TRBV5-4|TRBJ1-6|once|NA
TGTGCCAGCAGCTTCGGGGTGGATAATTCACCCCTCCACTTT
CASSFGVDNSPLHF
>TRBV5-1|TRBJ2-3|NA|NA
TGCGCCAGCAGCCTTAGCACAGATACGCAGTATTTT
CASSLSTDTQYF
>TRBV5-5|TRBJ1-5|NA|NA
TGTGCCAGCAGCCTTAATAGCAATCAGCCCCAGCATTTT
CASSLNSNQPQHF
>TRBV14|TRBJ2-3|NA|TRBD1
TGTGCCAGCAGCCAAGATTTGCAGGGGGAGGATACGCAGTATTTT
CASSQDLQGEDTQYF
>TRBV2|TRBJ2-3|NA|TRBD2
TGTGCCAGCACCTCCGGGACTACCGCAGATACGCAGTATTTT
CASTSGTTADTQYF
>TRBV28|TRBJ1-1|NA|NA
TGTGCCAGCAGTACGGACTGGAATGAAGCTTTCTTT
CASSTDWNEAFF
>TRBV4-3|TRBJ2-6|NA|NA
TGCGCCAGCAGCCCCGGGAATTCTGGGGCCAACGTCCTGACTTTC
CASSPGNSGANVLTF
>TRBV18|TRBJ2-3|NA|NA
TGTGCCAGCTCACCGCCCACGGGGTTTGGGAGCACAGATACGCAGTATTTT
CASSPPTGFGSTDTQYF
>TRBV27|TRBJ2-1|NA|NA
TGTGCCAGCAGACCAGAGGGGGACATAAGTTACAATGAGCAGTTCTTC
CASRPEGDISYNEQFF
>TRBV12-5|TRBJ2-1|once|TRBD2
TGTGCTAGTGGCCCTACAACTAGCGGGGATGGCAATGAGCAGTTCTTC
CASGPTTSGDGNEQFF
>TRBV6-6|TRBJ2-1|NA|NA
TGTGCCAGCAGTCCCTCGGGGACTTCGAGCTCCTACAATGAGCAGTTCTTC
CASSPSGTSSSYNEQFF
>TRBV28|TRBJ1-1|NA|NA
TGTGCCAGCAGTTTAGAGGCCTCTAAGGCTTTCTTT
CASSLEASKAFF
>TRBV5-1|TRBJ1-5|NA|NA
TGCGCCAGCAGCTTGGAAGGGGGCAATCAGCCCCAGCATTTT
CASSLEGGNQPQHF
>TRBV3-1/TRBV3-2|TRBJ1-2|NA|TRBD1
TGTGCCAGCAGCCCGGCCGGGACAGGGTCCTATGGCTACACCTTC
CASSPAGTGSYGYTF
>TRBV2|TRBJ1-5|NA|NA
TGTGCCAGCAGCGGACAGAAACTTAGCAATCAGCCCCAGCATTTT
CASSGQKLSNQPQHF
>TRBV30|TRBJ2-3|NA|NA
TGTGCCTGGAGGGCATCCAGCACAGATACGCAGTATTTT
CAWRASSTDTQYF
>TRBV7-9|TRBJ2-3|NA|TRBD2
TGTGCCAGCAGCACTGCAGGCGGGGGAGATACGCAGTATTTT
CASSTAGGGDTQYF